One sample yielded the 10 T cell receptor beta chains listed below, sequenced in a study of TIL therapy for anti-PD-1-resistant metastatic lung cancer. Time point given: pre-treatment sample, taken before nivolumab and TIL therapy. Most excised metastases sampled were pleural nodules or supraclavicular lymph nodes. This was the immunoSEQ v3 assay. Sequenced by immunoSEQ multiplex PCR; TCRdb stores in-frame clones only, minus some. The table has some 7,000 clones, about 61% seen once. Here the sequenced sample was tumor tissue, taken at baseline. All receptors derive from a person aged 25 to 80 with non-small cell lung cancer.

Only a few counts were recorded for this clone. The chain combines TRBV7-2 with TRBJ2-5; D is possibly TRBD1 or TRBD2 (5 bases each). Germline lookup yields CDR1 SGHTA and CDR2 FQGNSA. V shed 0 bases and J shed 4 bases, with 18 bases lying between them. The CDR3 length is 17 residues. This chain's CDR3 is CASSLAWDLVHRETQYF. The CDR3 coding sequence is TGTGCCAGCAGCTTAGCTTGGGACCTCGTACACCGAGAGACCCAGTACTTC.

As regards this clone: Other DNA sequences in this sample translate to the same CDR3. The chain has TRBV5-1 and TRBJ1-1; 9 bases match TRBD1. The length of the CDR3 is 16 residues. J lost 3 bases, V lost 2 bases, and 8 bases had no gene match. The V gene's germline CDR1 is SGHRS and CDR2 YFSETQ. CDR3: CASSLTGGRGYTEAFF. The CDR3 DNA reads TGCGCCAGCAGCTTAACAGGGGGCAGGGGGTACACTGAAGCTTTCTTT. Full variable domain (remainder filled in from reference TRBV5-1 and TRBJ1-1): KAGVTQTPRYLIKTRGQQVTLSCSPISGHRSVSWYQQTPGQGLQFLFEYFSETQRNKGNFPGRFSGRQFSNSRSEMNVSTLELGDSALYLCASSLTGGRGYTEAFFGQGTRLTVV.

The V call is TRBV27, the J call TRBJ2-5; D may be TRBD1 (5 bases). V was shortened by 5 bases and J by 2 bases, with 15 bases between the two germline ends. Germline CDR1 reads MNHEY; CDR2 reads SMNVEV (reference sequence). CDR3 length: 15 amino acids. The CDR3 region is CASSPRAGPQETQYF. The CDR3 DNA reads TGTGCCAGCAGTCCTCGGGCAGGGCCACAAGAGACCCAGTACTTC.

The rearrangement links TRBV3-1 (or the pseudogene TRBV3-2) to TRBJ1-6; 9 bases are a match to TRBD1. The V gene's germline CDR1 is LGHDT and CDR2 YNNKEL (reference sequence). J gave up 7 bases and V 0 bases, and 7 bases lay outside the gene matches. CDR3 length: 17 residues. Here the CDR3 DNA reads TGTGCCAGCAGCCAAGAGGAAGGGGGACAGGGAAATTCACCCCTCCACTTT. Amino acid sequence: CASSQEEGGQGNSPLHF.

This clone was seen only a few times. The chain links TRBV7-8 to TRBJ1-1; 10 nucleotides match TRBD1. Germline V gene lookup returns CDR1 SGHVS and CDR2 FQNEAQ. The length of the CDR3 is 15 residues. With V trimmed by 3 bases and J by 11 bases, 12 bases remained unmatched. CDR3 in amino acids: CASSLAETGGFAAFF. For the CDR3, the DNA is TGTGCCAGCAGCTTGGCCGAGACAGGGGGCTTTGCGGCTTTCTTT. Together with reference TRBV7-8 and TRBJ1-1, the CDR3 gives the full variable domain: GAGVSQSPRYKVAKRGQDVALRCDPISGHVSLFWYQQALGQGPEFLTYFQNEAQLDKSGLPSDRFFAERPEGSVSTLKIQRTQQEDSAVYLCASSLAETGGFAAFFGQGTRLTVV.

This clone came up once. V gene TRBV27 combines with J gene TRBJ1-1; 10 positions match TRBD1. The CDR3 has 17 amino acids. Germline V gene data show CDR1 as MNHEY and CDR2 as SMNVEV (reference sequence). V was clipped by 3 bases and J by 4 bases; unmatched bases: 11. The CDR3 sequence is CASSLLKSGTGVTEAFF. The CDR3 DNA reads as TGTGCCAGCAGTTTGTTAAAGTCCGGGACAGGGGTCACTGAAGCTTTCTTT.

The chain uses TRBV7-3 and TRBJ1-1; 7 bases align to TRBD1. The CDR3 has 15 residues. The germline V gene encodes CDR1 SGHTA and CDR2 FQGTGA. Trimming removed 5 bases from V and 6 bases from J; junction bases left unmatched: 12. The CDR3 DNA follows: TGTGCCAGCAGCCAAAGTACAGGGGCCAGGGCTGAAGCTTTCTTT. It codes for CASSQSTGARAEAFF.

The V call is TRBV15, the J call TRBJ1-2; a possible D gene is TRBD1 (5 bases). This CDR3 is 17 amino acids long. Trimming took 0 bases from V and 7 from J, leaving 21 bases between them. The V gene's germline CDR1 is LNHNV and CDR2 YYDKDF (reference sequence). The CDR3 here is CATSRDQARGRLGGYTF. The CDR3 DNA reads TGTGCCACCAGCAGAGATCAAGCTCGGGGGAGGTTAGGTGGCTACACCTTC.

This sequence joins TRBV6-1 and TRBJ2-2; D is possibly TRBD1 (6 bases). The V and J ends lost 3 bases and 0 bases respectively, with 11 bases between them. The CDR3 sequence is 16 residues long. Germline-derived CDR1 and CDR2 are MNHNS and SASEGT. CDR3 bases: TGTGCCAGCAGTGACCACCCAGGGGCGAACACCGGGGAGCTGTTTTTT. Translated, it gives CASSDHPGANTGELFF.

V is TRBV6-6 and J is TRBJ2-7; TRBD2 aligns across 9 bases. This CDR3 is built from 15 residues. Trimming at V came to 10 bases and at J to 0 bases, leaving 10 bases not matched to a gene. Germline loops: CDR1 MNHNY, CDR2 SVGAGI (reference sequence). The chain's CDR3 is CATRPGTSNSYEQYF. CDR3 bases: TGTGCCACTCGCCCCGGGACTAGCAACTCCTACGAGCAGTACTTC.